Below are 30 T cell receptor beta chains sequenced from a single sample in a study of T cell clonality in common variable immunodeficiency. TCRdb keeps only in-frame clones here, not all; method: immunoSEQ multiplex PCR. The sample presents about 40,000 clones, none singletons. The material sequenced was peripheral blood mononuclear cells. The receptor set was obtained from a person between 18 and 75 years old in good health.

The table lists this clone with many counts. Read coverage stops 3 residues before the CDR3 terminus; the germline J gene supplies the remainder. J is TRBJ2-5 and V is TRBV20-1; TRBD2 aligns across 10 bases. The V gene end was trimmed by 7 bases and the J gene end by 5 bases; junction bases not matched to a gene: 16. This CDR3 spans 16 amino acids. Germline loops: CDR1 DFQATT, CDR2 SNEGSKA (reference sequence). The DNA read from the CDR3 is TGCAGTGTTTCGGACAGGACTAGCGGACGGGGGGAGACC. Protein sequence: CSVSDRTSGRGET. The whole CDR3 is CSVSDRTSGRGETQYF.

This clone showed up many times. The read gets to within 3 residues of the CDR3 end, and the germline J gene fills in the rest. The chain carries TRBV29-1 and TRBJ1-2, with 8 bases fitting TRBD1. The CDR3 runs to 14 residues. Germline values: CDR1 SQVTM, CDR2 ANQGSEA. CDR3 protein: CSVEGPGGLGGYTF. Partial CDR3 DNA: TGCAGCGTTGAAGGGCCAGGGGGCTTGGGGGGC.

In its sample, this clone was seen many times. The sequenced fragment ends 3 residues before the CDR3 boundary, so the rest is inferred from the germline J gene. The chain links TRBV11-2 to TRBJ2-3, with D possibly matching TRBD1 (6 bases). Germline CDR1 SGHAT, CDR2 FQNNGV. This CDR3 has 15 residues. CDR3 DNA, as far as it was read: TGTGCCAGCAGCATCCGAGGTTACAGGGAGATGACG. Translated, it gives CASSIRGYREMT. The whole CDR3 is CASSIRGYREMTQYF.

This clone was observed at least ten times. The CDR3 end falls 3 residues outside the read, so it is completed with the germline J gene. V is TRBV13 and J is TRBJ1-5, with TRBD1 matching 7 bases. This CDR3 comprises 16 residues. The V gene's germline CDR1 is PRHDT and CDR2 FYEKMQ (reference sequence). V shed 2 bases, J shed 3 bases, and the junction held 7 bases outside the gene matches. The chain's CDR3 is CASSLRSTGVNQPQHF. CDR3 bases read: TGTGCCAGCAGCTTAAGGTCCACAGGGGTCAATCAGCCC. Based on the CDR3 plus reference TRBV13 and TRBJ1-5, the full variable domain is AAGVIQSPRHLIKEKRETATLKCYPIPRHDTVYWYQQGPGQDPQFLISFYEKMQSDKGSIPDRFSAQQFSDYHSELNMSSLELGDSALYFCASSLRSTGVNQPQHFGDGTRLSIL.

Regarding this clone: The junction does not match germline at one end; this may be a read error. The read falls 3 residues short of the CDR3 end, and the missing part is taken from the germline J gene. The chain uses TRBV7-9 and TRBJ1-1; TRBD1 might be the D (5 bases). This CDR3 spans 15 amino acids. Germline loops: CDR1 SEHNR, CDR2 FQNEAQ (reference sequence). The covered CDR3 bases are TGTGCCAGCGGCTTAGGCGGGGGGATGGGCACTGAA. This codes for CASGLGGGMGTE. The whole CDR3 sequence is CASGLGGGMGTEAFF.

This clone was observed many times. The read gets to within 3 residues of the CDR3 end, and the germline J gene fills in the rest. This rearrangement joins TRBV5-1 to TRBJ2-3; D may be TRBD1 (6 bases). The germline V and J ends were trimmed by 4 bases and 6 bases, with 21 bases remaining between them. CDR3 length equals 16 residues. CDR1 is SGHRS and CDR2 is YFSETQ in the germline V gene. Incomplete CDR3 DNA: TGCGCCAGCAGCCCGGTGGGACGAGGGGGTTGGGATACG. It is translated as CASSPVGRGGWDT. The whole CDR3 is CASSPVGRGGWDTQYF.

This clone was found many times. Sequencing ends 3 residues short of the CDR3 end; the germline J gene provides the rest. The rearrangement links TRBV6-2 or TRBV6-3 to TRBJ2-3, with 10 bases lining up with TRBD1. V was pared by 2 bases and J by 3 bases, with 2 bases of the junction left unmatched. The germline gives CDR1 MNHEY, CDR2 SVGEGT. The CDR3 is made up of 15 amino acids. CDR3 sequence: CASSYGDRGTDTQYF. The CDR3 DNA, read in part, is TGTGCCAGCAGTTACGGGGACAGGGGAACAGATACG.

This clone was picked up many times. The missing CDR3 end, 3 residues past where the read stops, is filled in from the germline J gene. The rearrangement links TRBV6-2 or TRBV6-3 to TRBJ2-7; unclear D gene. V shed 4 bases and J shed 2 bases, with 3 bases lying between them. CDR3 length: 11 amino acids. Germline-derived CDR1 and CDR2 are MNHEY and SVGEGT. CDR3 residues: CASSFTYEQYF. CDR3 DNA (partial): TGTGCCAGCAGTTTCACCTACGAG.

This clone has more than one count but fewer than ten. This may stem from a read error, because a much larger clone lies one nucleotide away. The read halts 3 residues ahead of the CDR3 end, with the missing end drawn from the germline J gene. V and J are TRBV7-9 and TRBJ2-2; D is perhaps TRBD1 (5 bases). CDR1 and CDR2 from the germline V gene are SEHNR and FQNEAQ (reference sequence). The CDR3 runs to 14 residues. The part of the CDR3 DNA that was read is TGTGCCACCCAGAGACAGCCCAATGATGAAAAG. Its translation: CATQRQPNDEK. The full CDR3 reads CATQRQPNDEKLFF.

Ten or more counts support this clone. Sequencing ends 3 residues short of the CDR3 end; the germline J gene provides the rest. The chain uses TRBV19 and TRBJ2-3; 8 bases match TRBD1. The junction had 5 bases not matched to a gene; V was cut back by 5 bases and J by 1 base. The CDR3 has 15 residues. Germline values: CDR1 LNHDA, CDR2 SQIVND (reference sequence). The covered CDR3 bases are TGTGCCAGTAGTGCGACAGGGGTTCGCACAGATACG. Translated, it gives CASSATGVRTDT. The complete CDR3 reads CASSATGVRTDTQYF. Drawing the rest from reference TRBV19 and TRBJ2-3, the complete variable domain is DGGITQSPKYLFRKEGQNVTLSCEQNLNHDAMYWYRQDPGQGLRLIYYSQIVNDFQKGDIAEGYSVSREKKESFPLTVTSAQKNPTAFYLCASSATGVRTDTQYFGPGTRLTVL.

In its sample, this clone was seen many times. The sequence runs out 3 residues before the end of the CDR3; the remainder is reconstructed from the germline J gene. This chain joins TRBV7-2 and TRBJ1-1; D is ambiguous. Germline CDR1 reads SGHTA; CDR2 reads FQGNSA. The length of the CDR3 is 13 residues. The sequenced part of the CDR3 DNA is TGTGCCAGCAGCTTAGGTAACTTGCCGGAA. Encoded protein: CASSLGNLPE. From start to end, the CDR3 is CASSLGNLPEAFF.

This clone has ten or more counts. The read falls 3 residues short of the CDR3 end, and the missing part is taken from the germline J gene. The chain uses TRBV20-1 and TRBJ1-1, with D perhaps TRBD1 (6 bases). Germline CDR1 reads DFQATT; CDR2 reads SNEGSKA (reference sequence). The CDR3 consists of 12 residues. Trimming cost V 5 bases and J 5 bases, with 12 bases left between them. The CDR3 sequence is CSAGGANTEAFF. The sequenced part of the CDR3 DNA is TGCAGTGCTGGGGGGGCGAATACTGAA.

This clone came up many times. The read is 3 residues too short to cover the CDR3 end, so that end is filled in from the germline J gene. V is TRBV14 and J is TRBJ1-2; a possible D gene is TRBD1 (5 bases). Germline V CDR1 and CDR2: SGHDN, FVKESK. This CDR3 comprises 13 residues. Trimming stripped 1 base from V and 3 bases from J, with 6 bases between. CDR3 sequence reads: CASSQVGHYGYTF. The sequenced CDR3 bases are TGTGCCAGCAGCCAAGTGGGGCACTATGGC.

This clone occurred many times. The CDR3 reads CASSLTALNYGYTF. Incomplete CDR3 DNA: TGTGCCAGCAGCTTAACAGCTTTGAATTATGGC. The genes are TRBV7-2 and TRBJ1-2; D is unresolved. The observed sequence ends 3 residues before the CDR3 terminus, with the missing tail filled in from the germline J gene. The CDR3 spans 14 residues. In germline, CDR1 is SGHTA, CDR2 FQGNSA. Trimming cost V 2 bases and J 5 bases, with 12 bases left between them.

Many counts were recorded for this clone. The read stops 3 residues short of the end of the CDR3; the missing end is completed from the germline J gene. The genes are TRBV7-2 and TRBJ1-5; D may be TRBD1 (5 bases). With 7 bases removed from V and 5 bases from J, the gap between germline ends came to 12 bases. Per germline, CDR1 SGHTA and CDR2 FQGNSA. The CDR3 spans 13 residues. Incomplete CDR3 DNA: TGTGCCAGCACCGCATCGGGGGATCAGCCC. Protein product: CASTASGDQP. Given in full, the CDR3 is CASTASGDQPQHF.

This clone showed up just a few times. The CDR3 is cut off 3 residues early in the read; its end comes from the germline J gene. The V call is TRBV18, the J call TRBJ1-1; TRBD1 matches at 7 bases. The CDR3 has 13 amino acids. The V gene's germline CDR1 is KGHSH and CDR2 LQKENI. The covered CDR3 bases are TGTGCCAGCTCACCCAACCAGGGGGGAGAA. Protein: CASSPNQGGE. The whole CDR3 is CASSPNQGGEAFF.

CDR3 DNA, as far as it was read: TGTGCCAGCAGCTTAGGGACAGGGACCACCGGGGAG. Translation: CASSLGTGTTGE. The full CDR3 sequence reads CASSLGTGTTGELFF. The V and J genes are TRBV7-6 and TRBJ2-2; TRBD1 matches at 8 bases. The CDR3 end falls 3 residues outside the read, so it is completed with the germline J gene. The junction had 2 bases not matched to a gene; V was cut back by 1 base and J by 4 bases. The CDR3 loop spans 15 amino acids. CDR1 and CDR2 from the germline V gene are SGHVS and FNYEAQ.

Concerning this clone: Read data end 3 residues before the CDR3 end; the end is taken from the germline J gene. The J gene is TRBJ2-2, the V gene TRBV2; perhaps TRBD2 as D (5 bases). This CDR3 spans 14 amino acids. CDR1 and CDR2 (germline): SNHLY, FYNNEI. CDR3 in amino acids: CASPGSEGNSPLFF. CDR3 DNA (partial): TGTGCCAGCCCGGGGTCAGAGGGTAATTCACCG. The variable domain in full, completed from reference TRBV2 and TRBJ2-2, reads EPEVTQTPSHQVTQMGQEVILRCVPISNHLYFYWYRQILGQKVEFLVSFYNNEISEKSEIFDDQFSVERPDGSNFTLKIRSTKLEDSAMYFCASPGSEGNSPLFFGEGSRLTVL.

This clone was recorded many times. The CDR3 extends 3 residues past the end of the read, so its final part is completed from the germline J gene. The chain combines TRBV5-1 with TRBJ1-4, with D hard to call. Trimming removed 8 bases from V and 7 bases from J, with 15 bases in between. The germline V gene has CDR1 SGHRS and CDR2 YFSETQ. The CDR3 consists of 13 residues. The DNA read from the CDR3 is TGCGCCAGTAGACTCGAGGCGGGTGAAAAA. Protein product: CASRLEAGEK. The full CDR3 is CASRLEAGEKLFF.

Many counts were recorded for this clone. The CDR3 goes on 3 residues after the read ends, and that part is filled in from the germline J gene. The rearrangement joins TRBV20-1 to TRBJ2-2; D may be TRBD1 (6 bases). CDR3 length: 15 amino acids. Germline V gene sequence: CDR1 DFQATT, CDR2 SNEGSKA (reference sequence). Between the trimmed V and J ends, which lost 5 bases and 5 bases, there was a span of 18 bases. The sequenced CDR3 bases are TGCAGTGCTGTCCCCGGGACACTGAGGACCGGGGAG. It specifies CSAVPGTLRTGE. The complete CDR3 sequence is CSAVPGTLRTGELFF.

This clone was seen many times. CDR3 DNA, as far as it was read: TGTGCCAGCAAAGAGACAGCCCCCTACGAG. It is translated as CASKETAPYE. The CDR3 reads in full as CASKETAPYEQYF. The J gene is TRBJ2-7, the V gene TRBV2; possibly TRBD1 for D (5 bases). The read terminates 3 residues before the CDR3 end, so the remaining end is supplied by the germline J gene. The CDR3 is 13 amino acids. Germline loops: CDR1 SNHLY, CDR2 FYNNEI. V lost 7 bases and J 2 bases, leaving 12 bases between the germline ends.

This clone was seen at least ten times. The read ends 3 residues early relative to the CDR3; the germline J gene fills the gap. This chain connects TRBV29-1 to TRBJ2-3; 11 bases agree with TRBD2. This CDR3 has 15 amino acids. CDR1 is SQVTM and CDR2 is ANQGSEA in the germline V gene. The CDR3 DNA, read in part, is TGCAGCGTGCGCCCCAGACTAGCGGGGCAAGAGACG. It translates to CSVRPRLAGQET. The entire CDR3 is CSVRPRLAGQETQYF.

This clone was seen ten or more times. The read terminates 3 residues before the CDR3 end, so the remaining end is supplied by the germline J gene. The chain combines TRBV20-1 with TRBJ2-1; 9 nucleotides match TRBD2. Trimming removed 5 bases from V and 6 bases from J; junction bases left unmatched: 5. CDR1 is DFQATT and CDR2 is SNEGSKA in the germline V gene (reference sequence). CDR3 size: 13 residues. The CDR3 bases that were read are TGCAGTGCTGGCGGGACTAGCACCAATGAG. This encodes CSAGGTSTNE. Given in full, the CDR3 is CSAGGTSTNEQFF.

In its sample, this clone was seen many times. The sequence runs out 3 residues before the end of the CDR3; the remainder is reconstructed from the germline J gene. The gene calls are TRBV6-8 and TRBJ2-5, with TRBD2 identical over 10 bases. CDR1 is MNHGY and CDR2 is SAAAGT in the germline V gene. The CDR3 is 19 amino acids. The V segment lost 2 bases and the J segment 0 bases; nucleotides outside the gene matches: 12. CDR3 DNA (partial): TGTGCCAGCAGTTACCCGATTCCCGGGACTAGCGCGTACCAAGAGACC. Amino acid sequence: CASSYPIPGTSAYQET. The entire CDR3 reads CASSYPIPGTSAYQETQYF.

In regard to this clone: The read is 3 residues too short to cover the CDR3 end, so that end is filled in from the germline J gene. The chain couples TRBV18 to TRBJ2-2; TRBD1 matches at 12 bases. The germline V gene encodes CDR1 KGHSH and CDR2 LQKENI. The CDR3 is made up of 16 amino acids. The CDR3 DNA, read in part, is TGTGCCAGCTCACCCCCGGGACAGGGGGCTCGCTCACCG. Its protein product is CASSPPGQGARSP. The entire CDR3 is CASSPPGQGARSPLFF. Complete variable domain (other parts from reference TRBV18 and TRBJ2-2): NAGVMQNPRHLVRRRGQEARLRCSPMKGHSHVYWYRQLPEEGLKFMVYLQKENIIDESGMPKERFSAEFPKEGPSILRIQQVVRGDSAAYFCASSPPGQGARSPLFFGEGSRLTVL.

Note on this clone: The germline gene is not matched at one end of the junction; a read error may be the cause. Read coverage stops 3 residues before the CDR3 terminus; the germline J gene supplies the remainder. Additional DNA sequences in this sample encode the identical CDR3. The rearrangement uses TRBV19 and TRBJ2-2; no definite D call. Germline assignment: CDR1 LNHDA and CDR2 SQIVND (reference sequence). The CDR3 has 13 residues. The CDR3 bases that were read are TGTGCCAGCAGTATAATGGCCAGCGGGGAG. Protein sequence: CASSIMASGE. The full CDR3 protein reads CASSIMASGELFF.

In its sample, this clone was seen many times. The read ends 3 residues before the CDR3 terminus; that terminus is restored from the germline J gene. The chain uses TRBV5-1 and TRBJ2-2; 8 nucleotides match TRBD1. Germline V gene sequence: CDR1 SGHRS, CDR2 YFSETQ. This CDR3 has 15 residues. The sequenced part of the CDR3 DNA is TGCGCCAGCAGCAAGCTACAGGGGGAAAATGAAAAG. Amino acids: CASSKLQGENEK. The whole CDR3 sequence is CASSKLQGENEKLFF.

This clone was recorded a few times. The read ends 3 residues early relative to the CDR3; the germline J gene fills the gap. The chain is built from TRBV6-1 and TRBJ2-2, with D tentatively TRBD1 or TRBD2 (5 bases each). Per germline, CDR1 MNHNS and CDR2 SASEGT. CDR3 length: 16 residues. The DNA read from the CDR3 is TGTGCCAGCAGTGAAGCGAGGGGATCTGGGGCCAACGTG. This translates into CASSEARGSGANV. The entire CDR3 protein reads CASSEARGSGANVLFF.

This clone has at least ten counts. The CDR3 DNA, read in part, is TGTGCCTGGAGTCCTACTAGCGGGGGCCCGGTACGTTCTACG. It is translated as CAWSPTSGGPVRST. The complete CDR3 sequence is CAWSPTSGGPVRSTQYF. The genes are TRBV30 and TRBJ2-3; 11 bases match TRBD2. The missing CDR3 end, 3 residues past where the read stops, is filled in from the germline J gene. Germline trimming cut 2 bases from V and 8 bases from J; bases unmatched to any gene: 15. Looked up from germline, CDR1 is GTSNPN and CDR2 is SVGIG (reference sequence). The CDR3 runs to 17 residues.

This clone was found many times. Sequencing ends 3 residues short of the CDR3 end; the germline J gene provides the rest. The J gene is TRBJ2-4, the V gene TRBV29-1; 9 bases are shared with TRBD1. The CDR3 totals 15 residues. CDR1 and CDR2 (germline): SQVTM, ANQGSEA. Incomplete CDR3 DNA: TGCAGCGTTGAAACTCTCCCGGGACAGGGTCCCTCT. Translated: CSVETLPGQGPS. The CDR3 in its entirety is CSVETLPGQGPSQYF.